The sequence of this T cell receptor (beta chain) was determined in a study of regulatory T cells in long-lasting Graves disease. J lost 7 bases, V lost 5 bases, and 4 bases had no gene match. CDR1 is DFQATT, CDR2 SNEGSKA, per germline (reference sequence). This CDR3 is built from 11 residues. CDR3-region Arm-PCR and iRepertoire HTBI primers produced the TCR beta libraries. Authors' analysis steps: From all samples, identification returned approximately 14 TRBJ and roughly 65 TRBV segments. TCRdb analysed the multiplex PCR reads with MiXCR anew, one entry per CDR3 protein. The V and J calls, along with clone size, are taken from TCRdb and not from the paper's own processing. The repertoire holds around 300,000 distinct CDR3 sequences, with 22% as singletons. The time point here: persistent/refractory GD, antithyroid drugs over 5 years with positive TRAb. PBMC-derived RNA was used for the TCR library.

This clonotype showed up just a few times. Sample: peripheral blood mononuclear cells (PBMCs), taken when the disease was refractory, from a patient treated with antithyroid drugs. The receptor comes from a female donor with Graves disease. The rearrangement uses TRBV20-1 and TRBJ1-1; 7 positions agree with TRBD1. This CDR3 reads CSASDRVEAFF. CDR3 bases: TGCAGTGCTTCAGACAGGGTTGAAGCTTTCTTT.